These 28 T cell receptor beta chains were all obtained from the same sample, sequenced in a study of T-cell reconstitution after alpha-beta-depleted transplantation in children. Unique molecular identifiers were built into the TCRbeta library. TCRdb passed the PCR reads through MiXCR, listing each CDR3 protein once. The sample consists of approximately 400,000 distinct CDR3 sequences, around 16% of them appearing once. Sequenced here: PBMCs, mostly from graft donor cells, sampled 360 days after TCRalphabeta/CD19-depleted stem cell transplant. The receptors stem from a boy in the first two years of life who had a stem cell transplant for Wiskott-Aldrich syndrome, so the T cells may come from the graft donor.

This clonotype was seen a handful of times. This rearrangement joins TRBV13 to TRBJ2-1; D may be TRBD1 (5 bases). The germline V gene encodes CDR1 PRHDT and CDR2 FYEKMQ (reference sequence). This CDR3 has 16 amino acids. Deletions cut 1 base from V and 7 bases from J, with 17 bases between. The CDR3 is CASSLDGLWAGNEQFF. In DNA, the CDR3 is TGTGCCAGCAGCTTAGACGGGTTGTGGGCAGGGAATGAGCAGTTCTTC.

The chain employs TRBV3-1 and TRBJ2-1, with TRBD2 matching 14 bases. Germline V gene data show CDR1 as LGHDT and CDR2 as YNNKEL (reference sequence). CDR3 length: 18 residues. Trimming removed 0 bases from V and 9 bases from J; junction bases left unmatched: 10. CDR3 in DNA: TGTGCCAGCAGCCAAGATAGAGGGACTAGCGGGAGCTCCTGTGAGCAGTTCTTC. This gives the protein CASSQDRGTSGSSCEQFF.

This clonotype was detected only a few times. V usage is TRBV29-1 and J usage is TRBJ2-7; D is unclear. V was clipped by 5 bases and J by 3 bases, with 14 bases between them. This CDR3 contains 13 residues. The germline V gene encodes CDR1 SQVTM and CDR2 ANQGSEA. The CDR3 here is CSVISFPRYEQYF. The CDR3 DNA is TGCAGCGTTATTTCGTTCCCTCGCTACGAGCAGTACTTC.

At least ten counts were recorded for this clonotype. The genes are TRBV7-9 and TRBJ2-3; D is unclear. CDR1 and CDR2 from the germline V gene are SEHNR and FQNEAQ (reference sequence). This CDR3 region has 11 residues. V shed 2 bases and J shed 6 bases, with 3 bases lying between them. The CDR3 DNA follows: TGTGCCAGCAGCTTATTCGATACGCAGTATTTT. Amino acid sequence: CASSLFDTQYF.

At least ten counts were recorded for this clonotype. This chain joins TRBV29-1 and TRBJ2-2; TRBD1 aligns across 8 bases. The V gene's germline CDR1 is SQVTM and CDR2 ANQGSEA. With 5 bases clipped from V and 7 bases from J, the junction kept 6 bases outside the gene matches. This CDR3 spans 13 amino acids. The CDR3 is CSVKDRVGGELFF. The CDR3 DNA reads TGCAGCGTTAAGGACAGGGTCGGCGGGGAGCTGTTTTTT.

This clonotype was observed many times. The chain has TRBV6-6 and TRBJ2-1; D not resolved. Trimming stripped 0 bases from V and 8 bases from J, with 5 bases between. This CDR3 has 12 amino acids. Germline V gene lookup returns CDR1 MNHNY and CDR2 SVGAGI (reference sequence). The CDR3 nucleotides read TGTGCCAGCAGTTACTCGGGGTATGAGCAGTTCTTC. Amino acid sequence: CASSYSGYEQFF.

This clonotype was picked up a small number of times. In DNA form, the CDR3 reads TGCGCCAGCAGCCAAGTCCCTAGCGGGGGCAAAAACATTCAGTACTTC. Translation: CASSQVPSGGKNIQYF. V usage is TRBV4-3 and J usage is TRBJ2-4; TRBD2 aligns across 10 bases. The CDR3 loop spans 16 amino acids. After removal of 1 base from V and 3 bases from J, the junction contained 3 bases not matched to a gene. The germline V gene encodes CDR1 LGHNA and CDR2 YSLEER.

The sample holds a few counts of this clonotype. The J gene is TRBJ2-4, the V gene TRBV4-1; D is unclear. Germline CDR1 and CDR2: MGHRA and YSYEKL. Trimming pared 2 bases from V and 4 bases from J, leaving 9 bases between. The CDR3 consists of 14 residues. The CDR3 region is CASSQRWAKNIQYF. The CDR3 nucleotides are TGCGCCAGCAGCCAAAGGTGGGCTAAAAACATTCAGTACTTC.

This clonotype came up many times. The chain combines TRBV20-1 with TRBJ2-7; the D call may be TRBD1 or TRBD2 (5 bases each). Germline CDR1 and CDR2: DFQATT and SNEGSKA (reference sequence). Trimming stripped 5 bases from V and 6 bases from J, with 20 bases between. The CDR3 contains 14 residues. In DNA, the CDR3 is TGCAGTGCTTCCTCCGGGACCCTATTGAGCGAGCAGTACTTC. It encodes CSASSGTLLSEQYF.

The chain has TRBV7-2 and TRBJ1-5, with a tentative D call TRBD1 (5 bases). The germline gives CDR1 SGHTA, CDR2 FQGNSA. CDR3 size: 16 residues. Trimming took off 5 bases at V and 4 bases at J, with 18 bases between the two ends. CDR3 region: CASSQKTEGPNQPQHF. DNA for the CDR3: TGTGCCAGCAGCCAGAAGACAGAGGGCCCTAATCAGCCCCAGCATTTT.

This clonotype showed up many times. The chain employs TRBV12-3 or TRBV12-4 and TRBJ1-3, with D uncertain. CDR3 length equals 14 residues. V dropped 3 bases and J dropped 2 bases, with 8 bases sitting between them. The CDR3 protein is CASSFRTPGNTIYF. In DNA form, the CDR3 reads TGTGCCAGCAGTTTTCGTACCCCTGGAAACACCATATATTTT.

The chain links TRBV4-3 to TRBJ2-1, with a tentative D call TRBD1 (5 bases). CDR3 size: 16 residues. V dropped 3 bases and J dropped 0 bases, with 12 bases sitting between them. CDR1 LGHNA and CDR2 YSLEER come from the germline V gene. DNA for the CDR3: TGCGCCAGCAGCCAGGTTTACAGGAGCTCCTACAATGAGCAGTTCTTC. It specifies CASSQVYRSSYNEQFF.

This clonotype appeared a few times. This chain links TRBV4-1 with TRBJ2-7, with D unresolved. The germline CDR1 and CDR2 sequences are MGHRA and YSYEKL. This CDR3 comprises 16 residues. V lost 2 bases and J lost 6, with 20 bases in between. The CDR3 sequence is CASSQPGLYPTGEQYF. DNA for the CDR3: TGCGCCAGCAGCCAACCTGGTTTATACCCGACGGGCGAGCAGTACTTC.

In this sample, this clonotype turned up a few times. The chain uses TRBV12-3 or TRBV12-4 and TRBJ2-5, with 9 bases aligning to TRBD1. This CDR3 has 11 amino acids. The ends lost 5 bases at V and 9 bases at J; junction bases unmatched: 1. In nucleotides, the CDR3 is TGTGCCAGCAGTGACAGGGGGTCCCAGTACTTC. Its translation: CASSDRGSQYF.

This clonotype was counted between two and nine times. The rearrangement joins TRBV20-1 to TRBJ2-1, with 11 positions matching TRBD2. This CDR3 is 14 amino acids long. V was clipped by 5 bases and J by 7 bases; unmatched bases: 7. Germline loops: CDR1 DFQATT, CDR2 SNEGSKA (reference sequence). As DNA, the CDR3 is TGCAGTGCTGGTCTAGCGGGAGGTGTTAATGAGCAGTTCTTC. Its translation is CSAGLAGGVNEQFF.

This clonotype was observed a handful of times. The chain uses TRBV2 and TRBJ1-5; D unclear. V lost 5 bases and J lost 5, with 10 bases in between. This CDR3 is 13 amino acids long. From germline, CDR1 is SNHLY and CDR2 FYNNEI. The CDR3 sequence: CASSLGPHQPQHF. The CDR3 bases are TGTGCCAGCAGTCTCGGGCCTCATCAGCCCCAGCATTTT.

This clonotype was seen more than once but under ten times. Here the CDR3 DNA reads TGTGCCAGCAGTACTAGCGCTGAGGATACGCAGTATTTT. As protein: CASSTSAEDTQYF. The V and J genes are TRBV2 and TRBJ2-3, with 7 nucleotides matching TRBD2. V was pared by 5 bases and J by 6 bases, with 5 bases of the junction left unmatched. Germline V gene lookup returns CDR1 SNHLY and CDR2 FYNNEI. The CDR3 is 13 amino acids. The full variable domain, its missing parts supplied by reference TRBV2 and TRBJ2-3, is EPEVTQTPSHQVTQMGQEVILRCVPISNHLYFYWYRQILGQKVEFLVSFYNNEISEKSEIFDDQFSVERPDGSNFTLKIRSTKLEDSAMYFCASSTSAEDTQYFGPGTRLTVL.

The rearrangement uses TRBV4-1 and TRBJ1-1; unclear D gene. Looked up from germline, CDR1 is MGHRA and CDR2 is YSYEKL. The CDR3 is 13 amino acids. The V gene lost 0 bases and the J gene lost 3 bases, with 5 bases spanning the gap. CDR3 protein: CASSQDSYTEAFF. The CDR3 bases are TGCGCCAGCAGCCAAGACAGTTACACTGAAGCTTTCTTT.

The chain uses TRBV9 and TRBJ2-7; D gene ambiguous. The CDR3 is made up of 14 amino acids. Trimming stripped 0 bases from V and 0 bases from J, with 7 bases between. CDR1 SGDLS and CDR2 YYNGEE come from the germline V gene. CDR3 coding DNA: TGTGCCAGCAGCGTAGATAGGCTCTCCTACGAGCAGTACTTC. Protein product: CASSVDRLSYEQYF.

This clonotype has at least ten counts. V is TRBV12-3 or TRBV12-4 and J is TRBJ2-5; D remains ambiguous. The CDR3 loop spans 12 amino acids. V gave up 2 bases and J gave up 5 bases, with 6 bases separating them. The chain's CDR3 is CASSLTGETQYF. Here the CDR3 DNA reads TGTGCCAGCAGTTTAACCGGCGAGACCCAGTACTTC.

This clonotype was observed a handful of times. CDR3 loop: CASSPRGANSYNEQFF. The DNA of the CDR3 is TGTGCCAGCAGTCCTCGGGGAGCGAACTCCTACAATGAGCAGTTCTTC. V is TRBV27 and J is TRBJ2-1, with a tentative D call TRBD2 (5 bases). V lost 5 bases and J lost 0, with 14 bases in between. This CDR3 has 16 amino acids. CDR1 is MNHEY, CDR2 SMNVEV, per germline (reference sequence).

This clonotype was detected a few times. The chain has TRBV15 and TRBJ2-2; D is perhaps TRBD2 (6 bases). Germline values: CDR1 LNHNV, CDR2 YYDKDF (reference sequence). There are 14 residues in the CDR3. V lost 3 bases and J lost 7, with 12 bases in between. This CDR3 is CATSRNLARGELFF. The CDR3 DNA is TGTGCCACCAGCAGGAATCTAGCGCGCGGGGAGCTGTTTTTT.

This clonotype has only a few counts. The chain recombines TRBV4-1 with TRBJ2-5; the D is unclear. This CDR3 comprises 15 residues. In germline, CDR1 is MGHRA, CDR2 YSYEKL. Trimming cost V 4 bases and J 1 base, with 13 bases left between them. As DNA, the CDR3 is TGCGCCAGCAGCCGAATCGATATGACCCAAGAGACCCAGTACTTC. Protein: CASSRIDMTQETQYF.

This chain links TRBV15 with TRBJ2-7; D unclear. Between the trimmed V and J ends, which lost 1 base and 7 bases, there was a span of 5 bases. The germline gives CDR1 LNHNV, CDR2 YYDKDF (reference sequence). This CDR3 comprises 11 residues. CDR3 bases: TGTGCCACCAGCAGAGGGCGGGAGCAGTACTTC. Its protein product is CATSRGREQYF. Based on the CDR3 plus reference TRBV15 and TRBJ2-7, the full variable domain is DAMVIQNPRYQVTQFGKPVTLSCSQTLNHNVMYWYQQKSSQAPKLLFHYYDKDFNNEADTPDNFQSRRPNTSFCFLDIRSPGLGDTAMYLCATSRGREQYFGPGTRLTVT.

CDR3 in DNA: TGTGCCAGCAGGACGAGCGGGAGTACCGGGGAGCTGTTTTTT. This sequence encodes CASRTSGSTGELFF. The rearrangement uses TRBV12-3 or TRBV12-4 and TRBJ2-2; 8 positions agree with TRBD2. J was trimmed by 5 bases and V by 6 bases; bases with no gene match: 5. The CDR3 runs to 14 residues.

This clonotype was found a few times. This chain connects TRBV5-1 to TRBJ2-1, with a weak D call TRBD1 (6 bases). From germline, CDR1 is SGHRS and CDR2 YFSETQ. Trimming removed 0 bases from V and 3 bases from J, with 10 bases in between. This CDR3 is 15 amino acids long. This CDR3 reads CASSLVGADYNEQFF. The CDR3 DNA reads TGCGCCAGCAGCTTGGTGGGGGCCGACTACAATGAGCAGTTCTTC.

The rearrangement uses TRBV24-1 and TRBJ2-5; 13 bases match TRBD2. The V segment lost 4 bases and the J segment 4 bases; nucleotides outside the gene matches: 8. The CDR3 covers 17 residues. The germline V gene encodes CDR1 KGHDR and CDR2 SFDVKD. CDR3 in amino acids: CATSETGTSGKRETQYF. In DNA form, the CDR3 reads TGTGCCACCAGTGAAACCGGGACTAGCGGGAAACGAGAGACCCAGTACTTC.

This clonotype was counted between two and nine times. The rearrangement uses TRBV27 and TRBJ2-7; a possible D gene is TRBD1 (6 bases). CDR3 length equals 15 residues. CDR1 is MNHEY, CDR2 SMNVEV, per germline (reference sequence). With 3 bases removed from V and 3 bases from J, the gap between germline ends came to 15 bases. The CDR3 DNA reads TGTGCCAGCAGTTTTTACAGGGCGGGCATCTACGAGCAGTACTTC. This translates into CASSFYRAGIYEQYF.